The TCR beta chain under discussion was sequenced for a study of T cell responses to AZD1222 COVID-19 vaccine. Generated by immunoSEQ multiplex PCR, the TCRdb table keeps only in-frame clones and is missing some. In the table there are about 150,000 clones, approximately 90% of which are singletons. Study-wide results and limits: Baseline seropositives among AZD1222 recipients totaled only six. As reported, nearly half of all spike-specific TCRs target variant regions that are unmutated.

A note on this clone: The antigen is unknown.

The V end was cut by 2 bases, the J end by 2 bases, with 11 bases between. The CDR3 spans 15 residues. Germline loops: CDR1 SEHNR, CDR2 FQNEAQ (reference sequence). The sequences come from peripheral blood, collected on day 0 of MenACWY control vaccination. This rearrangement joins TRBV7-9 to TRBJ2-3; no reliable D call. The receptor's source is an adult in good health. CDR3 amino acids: CASSLFGGYTDTQYF. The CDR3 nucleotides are TGTGCCAGCAGCTTATTTGGCGGATACACAGATACGCAGTATTTT.